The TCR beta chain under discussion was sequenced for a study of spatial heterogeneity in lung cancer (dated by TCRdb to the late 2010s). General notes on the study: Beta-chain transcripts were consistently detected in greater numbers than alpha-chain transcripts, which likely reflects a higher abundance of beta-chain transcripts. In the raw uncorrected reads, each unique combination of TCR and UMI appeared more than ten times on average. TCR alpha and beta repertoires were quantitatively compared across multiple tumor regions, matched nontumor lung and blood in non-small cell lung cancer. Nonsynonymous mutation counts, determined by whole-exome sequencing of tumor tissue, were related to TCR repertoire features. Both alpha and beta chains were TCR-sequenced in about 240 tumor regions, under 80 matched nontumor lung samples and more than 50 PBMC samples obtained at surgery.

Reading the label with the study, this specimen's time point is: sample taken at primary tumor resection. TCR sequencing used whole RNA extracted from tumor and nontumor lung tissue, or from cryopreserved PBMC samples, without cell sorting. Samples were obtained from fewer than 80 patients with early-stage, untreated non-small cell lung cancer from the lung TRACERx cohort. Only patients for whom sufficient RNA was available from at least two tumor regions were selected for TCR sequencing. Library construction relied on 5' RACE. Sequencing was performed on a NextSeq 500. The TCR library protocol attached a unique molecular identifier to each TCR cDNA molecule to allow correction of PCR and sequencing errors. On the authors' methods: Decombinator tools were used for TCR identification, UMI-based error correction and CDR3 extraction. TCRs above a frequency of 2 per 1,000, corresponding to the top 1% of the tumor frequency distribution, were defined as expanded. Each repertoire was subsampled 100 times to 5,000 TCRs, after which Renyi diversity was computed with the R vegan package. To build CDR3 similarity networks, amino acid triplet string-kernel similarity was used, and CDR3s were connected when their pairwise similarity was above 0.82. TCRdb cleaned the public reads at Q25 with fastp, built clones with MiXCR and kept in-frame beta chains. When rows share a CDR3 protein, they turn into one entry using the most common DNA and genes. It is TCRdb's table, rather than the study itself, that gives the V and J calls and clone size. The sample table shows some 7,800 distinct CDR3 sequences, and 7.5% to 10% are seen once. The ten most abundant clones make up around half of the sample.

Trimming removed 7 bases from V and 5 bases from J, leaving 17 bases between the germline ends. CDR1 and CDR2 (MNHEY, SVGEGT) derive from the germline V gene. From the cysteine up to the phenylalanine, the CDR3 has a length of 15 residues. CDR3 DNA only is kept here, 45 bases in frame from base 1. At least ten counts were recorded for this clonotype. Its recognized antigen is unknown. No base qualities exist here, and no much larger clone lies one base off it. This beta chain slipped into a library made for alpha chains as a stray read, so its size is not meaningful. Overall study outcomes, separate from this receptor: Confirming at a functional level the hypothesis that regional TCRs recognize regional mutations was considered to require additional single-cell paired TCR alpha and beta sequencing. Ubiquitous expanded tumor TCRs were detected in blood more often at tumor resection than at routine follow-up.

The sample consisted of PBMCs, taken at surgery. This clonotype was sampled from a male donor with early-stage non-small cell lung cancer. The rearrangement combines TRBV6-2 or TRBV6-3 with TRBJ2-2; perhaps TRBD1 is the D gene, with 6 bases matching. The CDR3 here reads CASTTPQGWTGELFF. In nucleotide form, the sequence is TGTGCCAGCACCACCCCCCAGGGGTGGACCGGGGAGCTGTTTTTT.